In its sample, the clone carrying this TCR beta chain was seen a few times. Its antigen is not known. The CDR3 is 16 residues long. V lost 4 bases, J lost 5 bases, and 19 bases lay in between. Germline V gives CDR1 SGHRS, CDR2 YFSETQ. The sample comes from a study of cytomegalovirus exposure and HLA in healthy donors. Regarding the study as a whole: Differences between HLA loci emerged in a later analysis of TCR association rates, with DRB1 most and HLA-C fewest.

PCR primers comprised 60 Vbeta and 13 Jbeta primers. Using immunoSEQ multiplex PCR, the repertoire was profiled, and TCRdb retains in-frame clones only, with some absent. The table includes 250,000 or so clones, around 90% detected once. This clonotype was sampled from a girl aged 2-15 years in good health and CMV-seronegative. Sequenced sample: PBMCs. This rearrangement joins TRBV5-1 to TRBJ1-5, with a weak D call TRBD1 (6 bases). The CDR3, as DNA: TGCGCCAGCAGCCAAGATTCTGGACAGCGCGATCAGCCCCAGCATTTT. This translates into CASSQDSGQRDQPQHF.